Below, 22 T cell receptor beta chains from the same sample are listed, as sequenced in a study of shared clonotypes between healthy human individuals (dated by TCRdb to about 2020). The library was prepared using the immunoSEQ multiplex PCR assay. Entries here come from immuneACCESS through TCRdb and include only in-frame sequences with V and J called. Some clones fail to appear in such tables; in the studies checked, an unresolved V gene covers under half of the shortfall, and the cause of the remainder is unknown. Present in this sample are 2,500,000 or so clones, about nine tenths of which were seen just once. Approximately 0.4% of the sample comes from the top ten. Sequencing was done on a sample of naive CD4+ T cells from PBMCs. Interpreted using the paper, the cell subset or site label stands for: CD45RA+ positively selected. The receptors derive from a man aged 18-30 years in good health. Some clones in this sample may be carry-over from other donors' samples.

This clone was picked up one time. The chain is built from TRBV2 and TRBJ2-5, with D perhaps being TRBD1 or TRBD2 (5 bases each). The CDR3 length is 15 residues. Germline V gene sequence: CDR1 SNHLY, CDR2 FYNNEI. V lost 7 bases to trimming and J lost 4 bases, with 19 bases between them. The CDR3 DNA reads TGTGCCAGCACCCGAAGAGGGGAGACGGCAGAGACCCAGTACTTC. Protein: CASTRRGETAETQYF.

CDR3 in amino acids: CSTNGGLSLLMNTEAFF. CDR3 coding DNA: TGCAGCACTAACGGGGGGCTTTCTCTCCTGATGAACACTGAAGCTTTCTTT. This sequence joins TRBV29-1 and TRBJ1-1; TRBD1 is a possible D gene (6 bases). CDR3 length: 17 amino acids. V shed 8 bases and J shed 0 bases, with 25 bases lying between them. Germline CDR1 reads SQVTM; CDR2 reads ANQGSEA.

A note on this clone: This CDR3 is also generated by other DNA sequences in the sample. The chain recombines TRBV27 with TRBJ2-5; D is unclear. Trimming pared 6 bases from V and 1 base from J, leaving 6 bases between. This CDR3 has 12 amino acids. Germline V CDR1 and CDR2: MNHEY, SMNVEV (reference sequence). For the CDR3, the DNA is TGTGCCAGCAGAGGTTCCCAAGAGACCCAGTACTTC. Protein: CASRGSQETQYF.

J is TRBJ1-5 and V is TRBV6-6; D perhaps matches TRBD1 (5 bases). Between the trimmed V and J ends, which lost 4 bases and 7 bases, there was a span of 11 bases. The CDR3 is made up of 13 amino acids. Germline values: CDR1 MNHNY, CDR2 SVGAGI (reference sequence). CDR3 sequence: CASSFGGGQPQHF. The CDR3 nucleotides read TGTGCCAGCAGTTTCGGGGGGGGACAGCCCCAGCATTTT.

The rearrangement uses TRBV19 and TRBJ1-2; unclear D gene. V was cut by 2 bases and J by 4 bases, with 5 bases left in between. Germline V gene data show CDR1 as LNHDA and CDR2 as SQIVND (reference sequence). The CDR3 contains 12 residues. The CDR3: CASSIPSYGYTF. CDR3 in DNA: TGTGCCAGTAGTATACCCAGCTATGGCTACACCTTC. Complete variable domain (other parts from reference TRBV19 and TRBJ1-2): DGGITQSPKYLFRKEGQNVTLSCEQNLNHDAMYWYRQDPGQGLRLIYYSQIVNDFQKGDIAEGYSVSREKKESFPLTVTSAQKNPTAFYLCASSIPSYGYTFGSGTRLTVV.

This sequence joins TRBV7-3 and TRBJ2-5; 8 bases are shared with TRBD1. In germline, CDR1 is SGHTA, CDR2 FQGTGA. J lost 5 bases, V lost 3 bases, and 11 bases had no gene match. The CDR3 is made up of 16 amino acids. The CDR3 DNA follows: TGTGCCAGCAGCTTCATTTCGTCAGGGGGCCCCGAGACCCAGTACTTC. This translates into CASSFISSGGPETQYF.

This sequence joins TRBV15 and TRBJ1-4; TRBD1 matches at 11 bases. Germline trimming cut 3 bases from V and 8 bases from J; bases unmatched to any gene: 2. Germline V gives CDR1 LNHNV, CDR2 YYDKDF (reference sequence). The CDR3 runs 14 residues. The chain's CDR3 is CATSRGQGEEKLFF. The CDR3 DNA reads TGTGCCACCAGCAGGGGACAGGGGGAAGAAAAACTGTTTTTT. The variable domain in full, completed from reference TRBV15 and TRBJ1-4, reads DAMVIQNPRYQVTQFGKPVTLSCSQTLNHNVMYWYQQKSSQAPKLLFHYYDKDFNNEADTPDNFQSRRPNTSFCFLDIRSPGLGDTAMYLCATSRGQGEEKLFFGSGTQLSVL.

The V call is TRBV7-3, the J call TRBJ2-1; TRBD2 matches 10 bases. This CDR3 spans 13 amino acids. The germline V gene encodes CDR1 SGHTA and CDR2 FQGTGA. V shed 1 base, J shed 11 bases, and the junction held 2 bases outside the gene matches. This CDR3 reads CASSLKREGKQFF. The CDR3 DNA sequence: TGTGCCAGCAGCTTAAAGCGGGAGGGAAAGCAGTTCTTC.

V usage is TRBV28 and J usage is TRBJ1-5; a possible D gene is TRBD1 (5 bases). Trimming took 1 base from V and 2 from J, leaving 15 bases between them. From germline, CDR1 is MDHEN and CDR2 SYDVKM. The CDR3 runs 17 residues. The CDR3 here is CASSLFGAFKGNQPQHF. The CDR3 DNA is TGTGCCAGCAGTTTATTCGGGGCCTTTAAGGGCAATCAGCCCCAGCATTTT. Full variable domain (remainder filled in from reference TRBV28 and TRBJ1-5): DVKVTQSSRYLVKRTGEKVFLECVQDMDHENMFWYRQDPGLGLRLIYFSYDVKMKEKGDIPEGYSVSREKKERFSLILESASTNQTSMYLCASSLFGAFKGNQPQHFGDGTRLSIL.

The rearrangement joins TRBV5-1 to TRBJ2-3; the match to TRBD2 covers 13 bases. This CDR3 contains 16 residues. Trimming at V came to 4 bases and at J to 4 bases, leaving 6 bases not matched to a gene. Germline V gene data show CDR1 as SGHRS and CDR2 as YFSETQ. The CDR3 DNA reads TGCGCCAGCAGCCCGGGGACTAGCGGGACCTCAGATACGCAGTATTTT. Translated: CASSPGTSGTSDTQYF. Together with reference TRBV5-1 and TRBJ2-3, the CDR3 gives the full variable domain: KAGVTQTPRYLIKTRGQQVTLSCSPISGHRSVSWYQQTPGQGLQFLFEYFSETQRNKGNFPGRFSGRQFSNSRSEMNVSTLELGDSALYLCASSPGTSGTSDTQYFGPGTRLTVL.

The chain links TRBV19 to TRBJ2-2, with no clear D. The CDR3 extends over 11 amino acids. Trimming cost V 11 bases and J 9 bases, with 13 bases left between them. CDR1 is LNHDA and CDR2 is SQIVND in the germline V gene (reference sequence). As DNA, the CDR3 is TGTGCCTGCCTAAGTTACCGGGAGCTGTTTTTT. This gives the protein CACLSYRELFF.

This clone showed up just once. Other DNA sequences within the sample encode an identical CDR3. The gene calls are TRBV6-6 and TRBJ1-4; 8 bases are a match to TRBD1. Germline CDR1 and CDR2: MNHNY and SVGAGI (reference sequence). V trimming: 2 bases; J trimming: 8 bases; junction bases outside the gene matches: 4. The CDR3 contains 14 residues. CDR3 region: CASSYGQGGEKLFF. CDR3 nucleotides: TGTGCCAGCAGTTACGGACAGGGTGGCGAAAAACTGTTTTTT.

The chain is built from TRBV29-1 and TRBJ2-7, with TRBD1 matching 8 bases. V lost 6 bases to trimming and J lost 2 bases; unmatched junction nucleotides: 9. This CDR3 spans 14 amino acids. CDR1 and CDR2 (germline): SQVTM, ANQGSEA. CDR3 sequence reads: CSVAGTGGTYEQYF. The CDR3 nucleotides are TGCAGCGTGGCCGGGACAGGCGGTACCTACGAGCAGTACTTC.

This clone was seen only a few times. The gene calls are TRBV28 and TRBJ1-1, with unresolved D. V was trimmed by 6 bases and J by 1 base, leaving 15 bases between them. Germline V lookup: CDR1 MDHEN, CDR2 SYDVKM. The CDR3 sequence is 15 residues long. The CDR3 nucleotides are TGTGCCAGCAGCGGTCGGGCACTGAAGAACACTGAAGCTTTCTTT. This translates into CASSGRALKNTEAFF.

This chain connects TRBV6-1 to TRBJ2-5, with D maybe TRBD1 (6 bases). The ends were cut back, 3 bases at V and 1 base at J, with 15 bases in the middle. The CDR3 is 16 residues long. Germline values: CDR1 MNHNS, CDR2 SASEGT. The CDR3 sequence: CASSEMAGVRQETQYF. CDR3 coding DNA: TGTGCCAGCAGTGAGATGGCAGGGGTCCGCCAAGAGACCCAGTACTTC.

This chain connects TRBV27 to TRBJ2-3; 7 nucleotides align to TRBD1. This CDR3 comprises 14 residues. CDR1 MNHEY and CDR2 SMNVEV come from the germline V gene (reference sequence). After removal of 6 bases from V and 1 base from J, the junction contained 4 bases not matched to a gene. CDR3 nucleotides: TGTGCCAGCAGCTGGCAGGGGGGCACAGATACGCAGTATTTT. It codes for CASSWQGGTDTQYF.

The DNA for the CDR3 is TGTGCCAGCCCAAACGAAGAAAGCGCGGGAGCTCTAGATACGCAGTATTTT. Translating gives CASPNEESAGALDTQYF. V usage is TRBV18 and J usage is TRBJ2-3; 7 bases line up with TRBD2. The CDR3 has 17 residues. CDR1 and CDR2 from the germline V gene are KGHSH and LQKENI. V lost 8 bases to trimming and J lost 5 bases; unmatched junction nucleotides: 19.

The chain joins TRBV6-5 to TRBJ2-7; D tentatively reads TRBD1 or TRBD2 (7 bases each). CDR3 length: 12 residues. Germline loops: CDR1 MNHEY, CDR2 SVGAGI. V lost 6 bases, J lost 9 bases, and 15 bases lay in between. The CDR3 spells CASRPQGGPQYF. CDR3 nucleotide sequence: TGTGCCAGCAGGCCCCAGGGGGGGCCGCAGTACTTC.

This clone was detected a few times. Other nucleotide sequences in the sample specify the same CDR3. The chain is built from TRBV2 and TRBJ2-5, with a weak D call TRBD1 (6 bases). This CDR3 is built from 13 residues. With 2 bases removed from V and 5 bases from J, the gap between germline ends came to 9 bases. CDR1 is SNHLY and CDR2 is FYNNEI in the germline V gene. CDR3 bases: TGTGCCAGCAGTGAATACAGGGTGGAGACCCAGTACTTC. This codes for CASSEYRVETQYF.

This chain links TRBV18 with TRBJ1-5; D unclear. Germline assignment: CDR1 KGHSH and CDR2 LQKENI. This CDR3 has 13 amino acids. Trimming stripped 3 bases from V and 11 bases from J, with 14 bases between. The chain's CDR3 is CASSPPLDGAQHF. The CDR3 bases are TGTGCCAGCTCACCCCCCCTAGACGGGGCCCAGCATTTT. The full variable domain, with the rest looked up from reference TRBV18 and TRBJ1-5, is NAGVMQNPRHLVRRRGQEARLRCSPMKGHSHVYWYRQLPEEGLKFMVYLQKENIIDESGMPKERFSAEFPKEGPSILRIQQVVRGDSAAYFCASSPPLDGAQHFGDGTRLSIL.

The chain uses TRBV6-1 and TRBJ1-2; D gene uncertain. Trimming left V 6 bases short and J 7 bases short, with 18 bases between. The CDR3 sequence is 14 residues long. Germline V gene lookup returns CDR1 MNHNS and CDR2 SASEGT. The CDR3 sequence: CASRRRTALLGYTF. CDR3 DNA: TGTGCCAGCAGGAGGCGGACTGCTCTTCTTGGCTACACCTTC.

To note about this clone: Other DNA sequences within the sample encode an identical CDR3. For the CDR3, the DNA is TGTGCCAGCAGCTTAACTAGCGGCTCCTCCTACGAGCAGTACTTC. Amino acid sequence: CASSLTSGSSYEQYF. The rearrangement uses TRBV7-2 and TRBJ2-7; TRBD2 agrees at 8 bases. Germline V gives CDR1 SGHTA, CDR2 FQGNSA. V dropped 2 bases and J dropped 0; count of bases not matched to a gene: 3. The CDR3 is 15 amino acids.